This section outlines one T cell receptor (beta chain) sequence together with its context. Its antigen is still unknown. The data belong to a study of glioma-infiltrating T cells. Study-wide findings and caveats: Tissue-blood divergence was below expectation in non-neoplastic patients, above in gliomas.

The iRepertoire nested amplicon-rescue multiplex PCR amplified TCR alpha and beta CDR3s from RNA. TCRdb passed the multiplex PCR reads through MiXCR, listing each CDR3 protein once. The profile shows 300,000 to 450,000 distinct CDR3 sequences, about 40% of them singletons. This TCR derives from a human donor with low-grade glioma or glioblastoma, undergoing nonglioma brain surgery, or in good health (not recorded which). The sequenced sample consisted of glioma tissue, nonneoplastic brain tissue, or PBMCs (not recorded which).

CDR3 residues: CASSTGLLQETQYF. The CDR3 DNA reads TGTGCCAGCAGCACCGGACTCCTACAAGAGACCCAGTACTTC. The chain carries TRBV5-4 and TRBJ2-5; the D gene is possibly TRBD2 (5 bases). The CDR3 has 14 amino acids. Germline V gene lookup returns CDR1 SGHNT and CDR2 YYREEE (reference sequence). V lost 4 bases and J 2 bases, leaving 12 bases between the germline ends.